The clone carrying this TCR beta chain showed up just once. Antigen: not known. 13 Jbeta primers and 60 Vbeta primers were used for the PCR. Original handling: Later analysis identified 80 million to 85 million unique TCR beta chains, approximately 10 million shared. Clones were read by immunoSEQ multiplex PCR, and TCRdb kept only the in-frame ones, dropping some. Clone size and V and J calls were adopted from that table, with D and trimming inferred from the DNA. The sample yields roughly 34,000 clones, 70% to 85% seen once. These data belong to a study of cytomegalovirus exposure and HLA in healthy donors. Study-wide results and limits: Immune exposure information comprised only CMV serostatus.

Germline assignment: CDR1 SGHTA and CDR2 FQGTGA. Trimming took off 5 bases at V and 2 bases at J, with 15 bases between the two ends. The CDR3 contains 15 residues. V gene TRBV7-3 combines with J gene TRBJ2-5, with D possibly TRBD2 on 5 matching bases. Specimen: PBMCs. The sequence was obtained from a woman between 18 and 30 years old in good health and CMV-seronegative. Here the CDR3 reads CASSTQAGNQETQYF. The DNA of the CDR3 is TGTGCCAGCAGCACACAAGCCGGGAATCAAGAGACCCAGTACTTC.